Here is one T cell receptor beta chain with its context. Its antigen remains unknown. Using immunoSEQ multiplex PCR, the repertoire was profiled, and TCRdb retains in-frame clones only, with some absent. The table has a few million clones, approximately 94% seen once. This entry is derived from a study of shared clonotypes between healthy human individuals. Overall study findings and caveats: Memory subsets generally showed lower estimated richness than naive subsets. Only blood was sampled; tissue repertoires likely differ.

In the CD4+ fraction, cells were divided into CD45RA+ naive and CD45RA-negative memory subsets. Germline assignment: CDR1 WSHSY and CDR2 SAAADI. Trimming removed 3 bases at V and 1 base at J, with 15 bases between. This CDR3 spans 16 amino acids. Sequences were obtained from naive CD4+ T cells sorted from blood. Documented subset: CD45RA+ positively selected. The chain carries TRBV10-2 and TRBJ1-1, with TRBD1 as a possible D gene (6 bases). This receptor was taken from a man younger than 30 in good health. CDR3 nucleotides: TGCGCCAGCAGTGATGGTCGGGGGCGTGGGAACACTGAAGCTTTCTTT. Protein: CASSDGRGRGNTEAFF.